This entry lists 32 T cell receptor beta chains sequenced from one sample in a study of blood T cells in healthy people across ages. A second PCR, run for 7 to 11 cycles, used a sample-barcoded 5' primer plus a J-beta primer mix. Using its own MiXCR run on the 5' RACE reads, TCRdb lists one record per CDR3 protein. The data contain under 1 million distinct CDR3 sequences, approximately 48% of them singletons. The sample consisted of blood. These receptor sequences come from a man aged 60-69 years in good health.

The chain joins TRBV20-1 to TRBJ2-7, with D maybe TRBD1 (5 bases). V lost 3 bases and J 0 bases, leaving 12 bases between the germline ends. Germline CDR1 and CDR2: DFQATT and SNEGSKA (reference sequence). The length of the CDR3 is 14 residues. In DNA form, the CDR3 reads TGCAGTGCTAGCAGGGCAGGCCTCTCCTACGAGCAGTACTTC. Protein: CSASRAGLSYEQYF.

This clonotype was observed a handful of times. This sequence joins TRBV6-5 and TRBJ2-5; the match to TRBD2 covers 9 bases. The germline gives CDR1 MNHEY, CDR2 SVGAGI. V lost 4 bases to trimming and J lost 1 base; unmatched junction nucleotides: 13. The CDR3 loop spans 18 amino acids. CDR3 nucleotide sequence: TGTGCCAGCAGTTCGGTCTGGTACAGCGGGGGGATCCAAGAGACCCAGTACTTC. Its translation: CASSSVWYSGGIQETQYF.

This clonotype appeared a few times. The V gene is TRBV20-1, the J gene TRBJ2-7, with D possibly being TRBD1 (5 bases). The CDR3 is made up of 13 amino acids. CDR1 and CDR2 (germline): DFQATT, SNEGSKA (reference sequence). V shed 6 bases and J shed 2 bases, with 14 bases lying between them. The CDR3 protein is CSAGASSPYEQYF. CDR3 DNA sequence: TGCAGTGCAGGGGCTTCAAGCCCCTACGAGCAGTACTTC.

This clonotype was seen ten or more times. This chain joins TRBV7-2 and TRBJ2-1, with 7 bases that match TRBD1. CDR3 length: 14 residues. Germline values: CDR1 SGHTA, CDR2 FQGNSA. With V trimmed by 6 bases and J by 2 bases, 4 bases remained unmatched. The CDR3: CASSLGTAYNEQFF. The CDR3 nucleotides read TGTGCCAGCAGTCTCGGGACAGCCTACAATGAGCAGTTCTTC.

There are many counts of this clonotype. The chain combines TRBV3-1 with TRBJ2-7; TRBD1 agrees at 9 bases. Per the germline V gene, CDR1 is LGHDT and CDR2 is YNNKEL (reference sequence). V dropped 5 bases and J dropped 6; count of bases not matched to a gene: 5. There are 13 residues in the CDR3. CDR3 DNA sequence: TGTGCCAGCAGCGCGGGACAGGGTTCCGAGCAGTACTTC. It specifies CASSAGQGSEQYF.

There are a few counts of this clonotype. The chain carries TRBV12-3 or TRBV12-4 and TRBJ1-2; TRBD1 is a possible D gene (6 bases). Trimming stripped 8 bases from V and 7 bases from J, with 20 bases between. The CDR3 extends over 14 amino acids. CDR3 sequence: CASARTSTGSGYTF. The CDR3 region has the DNA TGTGCCAGCGCTAGGACCTCAACAGGGAGTGGCTACACCTTC.

This clonotype was seen a handful of times. J is TRBJ2-1 and V is TRBV29-1; 11 bases line up with TRBD2. V was pared by 1 base and J by 0 bases, with 5 bases of the junction left unmatched. CDR1 and CDR2 from the germline V gene are SQVTM and ANQGSEA. CDR3 length: 17 residues. The CDR3 DNA sequence: TGCAGCGTTGAAGGGACTAGCGGGTATAGCTCCTACAATGAGCAGTTCTTC. Amino acid sequence: CSVEGTSGYSSYNEQFF.

This chain uses TRBV24-1 with TRBJ1-1; 7 nucleotides align to TRBD1. The J segment lost 3 bases and the V segment lost 4 bases, leaving 7 bases of the junction unmatched. Germline V gene lookup returns CDR1 KGHDR and CDR2 SFDVKD. CDR3 length: 15 amino acids. The CDR3 nucleotides read TGTGCCACCAGTGAGGGGAGACAGGGAGACACTGAAGCTTTCTTT. Residues: CATSEGRQGDTEAFF.

The chain uses TRBV20-1 and TRBJ2-4; possibly TRBD1 or TRBD2 for D (5 bases each). The CDR3 has 12 residues. Germline V gene sequence: CDR1 DFQATT, CDR2 SNEGSKA (reference sequence). Trimming shortened V by 4 bases and J by 6 bases, and 10 bases separated the two germline ends. The CDR3 sequence is CSAIGTGNIQYF. DNA of the CDR3: TGCAGTGCTATCGGGACGGGAAACATTCAGTACTTC.

In the case of this clonotype: Germline is not matched at one junction end, which may reflect a read error. V and J are TRBV6-5 and TRBJ2-1; possible D gene TRBD1, 5 bases. The CDR3 consists of 16 residues. Germline-derived CDR1 and CDR2 are MNHEY and SVGAGI. The CDR3 reads CASSYTLDSPYNEQVF. The DNA for the CDR3 is TGTGCCAGCAGCTACACACTCGACAGCCCCTACAATGAGCAGGTCTTC.

The V call is TRBV29-1, the J call TRBJ1-2; D is undetermined. Deletions cut 0 bases from V and 8 bases from J, with 10 bases between. Germline CDR1 and CDR2: SQVTM and ANQGSEA. CDR3 length: 12 residues. The chain's CDR3 is CSVEDSVRGYTF. CDR3 bases: TGCAGCGTTGAAGATTCAGTACGCGGCTACACCTTC.

The CDR3 spells CSVVFLVQGAKDTQYF. The DNA for the CDR3 is TGCAGCGTCGTCTTCTTGGTGCAGGGGGCTAAAGATACGCAGTATTTT. This chain links TRBV29-1 with TRBJ2-3; 8 nucleotides agree with TRBD1. The CDR3 has 16 amino acids. CDR1 is SQVTM and CDR2 is ANQGSEA in the germline V gene. J lost 5 bases, V lost 6 bases, and 16 bases had no gene match.

This clonotype appeared a few times. The chain joins TRBV7-9 to TRBJ2-7; D uncertain. The V end lost 0 bases, the J end lost 2 bases, and 11 bases lay between the germline ends. The germline V gene has CDR1 SEHNR and CDR2 FQNEAQ (reference sequence). CDR3 length: 15 amino acids. CDR3 in DNA: TGTGCCAGCAGCTTAGCTATCGGAGAAACCTACGAGCAGTACTTC. Translating it yields CASSLAIGETYEQYF.

This clonotype was detected only a few times. This chain links TRBV11-2 with TRBJ2-5, with D perhaps TRBD2 (5 bases). The CDR3 has 14 residues. The germline V gene encodes CDR1 SGHAT and CDR2 FQNNGV. Trimming left V 5 bases short and J 5 bases short, with 15 bases between. CDR3 sequence (DNA): TGTGCCAGCAGCCGGGAAGTCCCCCGTGAGACCCAGTACTTC. Translated: CASSREVPRETQYF.

Concerning this clonotype itself: The junction differs from germline at one of its ends, possibly a read error. The genes are TRBV29-1 and TRBJ2-3, with D unclear. The CDR3 spans 12 residues. In germline, CDR1 is SQVTM, CDR2 ANQGSEA. The CDR3 region is CTVGRATDTQYF. As DNA, the CDR3 is TGCACCGTTGGTCGCGCAACAGATACGCAGTATTTT.

This clonotype appeared a few times. V and J are TRBV5-6 and TRBJ2-6; 9 bases fit TRBD1. The junction had 12 bases not matched to a gene; V was cut back by 4 bases and J by 4 bases. The length of the CDR3 is 18 residues. Germline CDR1 reads SGHDT; CDR2 reads YYEEEE. As DNA, the CDR3 is TGTGCCAGCAGCCCTCTACCGGGACAGGGATTCGGGGCCAACGTCCTGACTTTC. Its protein product is CASSPLPGQGFGANVLTF. Based on the CDR3 plus reference TRBV5-6 and TRBJ2-6, the full variable domain is DAGVTQSPTHLIKTRGQQVTLRCSPKSGHDTVSWYQQALGQGPQFIFQYYEEEERQRGNFPDRFSGHQFPNYSSELNVNALLLGDSALYLCASSPLPGQGFGANVLTFGAGSRLTVL.

This chain connects TRBV5-1 to TRBJ2-7; perhaps TRBD2 as D (6 bases). The V end lost 3 bases, the J end lost 7 bases, and 17 bases lay between the germline ends. Germline lookup yields CDR1 SGHRS and CDR2 YFSETQ. The CDR3 extends over 14 amino acids. The CDR3 sequence is CASSSIAAYNEQYF. CDR3 DNA sequence: TGCGCCAGCAGCTCGATAGCGGCCTACAATGAGCAGTACTTC.

A few counts support this clonotype. The chain combines TRBV29-1 with TRBJ2-3; TRBD2 agrees at 12 bases. V was pared by 4 bases and J by 2 bases, with 4 bases of the junction left unmatched. CDR3 size: 15 residues. CDR1 is SQVTM, CDR2 ANQGSEA, per germline. CDR3 sequence reads: CSVARTSGITDTQYF. The CDR3 DNA follows: TGCAGCGTTGCCCGGACTAGCGGGATCACAGATACGCAGTATTTT.

The chain combines TRBV4-3 with TRBJ1-6, with 9 bases fitting TRBD1. From germline, CDR1 is LGHNA and CDR2 YSLEER. The CDR3 is made up of 19 amino acids. The V and J ends lost 0 bases and 0 bases, in that order; junction bases with no gene match: 6. The CDR3 region is CASSQEFGQGYSYNSPLHF. CDR3 nucleotide sequence: TGCGCCAGCAGCCAAGAGTTTGGACAGGGGTACTCCTATAATTCACCCCTCCACTTT.

This clonotype was picked up a small number of times. The rearrangement links TRBV7-2 to TRBJ2-6, with D maybe TRBD1 (5 bases). V was pared by 5 bases and J by 0 bases, with 11 bases between. The germline V gene has CDR1 SGHTA and CDR2 FQGNSA. CDR3 length: 16 amino acids. CDR3 amino acids: CASSLQALSGANVLTF. In DNA form, the CDR3 reads TGTGCCAGCAGCCTACAGGCTCTCTCTGGGGCCAACGTCCTGACTTTC.

A remark on this clonotype: This clone may be a read error of a much larger clone one base away. This chain uses TRBV4-3 with TRBJ1-2; a weak D match, TRBD1 (6 bases). Germline lookup yields CDR1 LGHNA and CDR2 YSLEER. This CDR3 spans 12 amino acids. CDR3 amino acids: CASSLQGSGCTF. The CDR3 coding sequence is TGCGCCAGCAGCTTACAGGGAAGCGGCTGCACCTTC.

This clonotype was detected a few times. V and J are TRBV4-3 and TRBJ2-3; 9 bases align to TRBD1. V trimming: 0 bases; J trimming: 11 bases; junction bases outside the gene matches: 12. Per germline, CDR1 LGHNA and CDR2 YSLEER. The CDR3 runs 16 residues. CDR3 residues: CASSQDTGGSPVWQYF. CDR3 sequence (DNA): TGCGCCAGCAGCCAAGATACAGGGGGCTCCCCCGTTTGGCAGTATTTT.

V is TRBV4-1 and J is TRBJ2-5; 13 positions agree with TRBD2. The CDR3 covers 17 residues. Germline loops: CDR1 MGHRA, CDR2 YSYEKL. The V segment lost 1 base and the J segment 2 bases; nucleotides outside the gene matches: 4. CDR3 loop: CASSQARTSGGQETQYF. CDR3 bases: TGCGCCAGCAGCCAAGCCCGGACTAGCGGGGGACAAGAGACCCAGTACTTC.

This chain joins TRBV6-2 or TRBV6-3 and TRBJ2-1; the D gene is possibly TRBD1 (6 bases). With the DNA end fitting TRBJ2-7 better, the J assignment may be wrong. The CDR3 is 15 residues long. The germline CDR1 and CDR2 sequences are MNHEY and SVGEGT. The CDR3 reads CASRPHRVTYNEQYF. The DNA of the CDR3 is TGTGCCAGCAGGCCGCACAGGGTGACTTACAATGAGCAGTACTTC.

V and J are TRBV5-6 and TRBJ2-3, with TRBD1 as a possible D gene (5 bases). Looked up from germline, CDR1 is SGHDT and CDR2 is YYEEEE. V lost 1 base, J lost 1 base, and 16 bases lay in between. The CDR3 runs to 17 residues. The CDR3, as DNA: TGTGCCAGCAGCTTGCCCCAGTGGCCCAGGGGCACAGATACGCAGTATTTT. Protein sequence: CASSLPQWPRGTDTQYF.

The chain recombines TRBV18 with TRBJ2-7; D possibly uses TRBD1 or TRBD2 (6 bases each). Deletions cut 3 bases from V and 10 bases from J, with 22 bases between. The CDR3 spans 15 residues. From germline, CDR1 is KGHSH and CDR2 LQKENI. As DNA, the CDR3 is TGTGCCAGCTCACCGACACAGGACGGGTCGGGGGCCCAGTACTTC. Translation: CASSPTQDGSGAQYF.

The sample holds a few counts of this clonotype. CDR3 in DNA: TGTGCCACCAGCGACGGGACAGGGTCAGCAATGTACCAAGAGACCCAGTACTTC. It is translated as CATSDGTGSAMYQETQYF. The V and J genes are TRBV24-1 and TRBJ2-5; 9 nucleotides line up with TRBD1. The CDR3 contains 18 residues. The germline CDR1 and CDR2 sequences are KGHDR and SFDVKD. V trimming: 7 bases; J trimming: 0 bases; junction bases outside the gene matches: 14.

The V call is TRBV6-1, the J call TRBJ1-2; no definite D call. V was pared by 3 bases and J by 6 bases, with 14 bases between. This CDR3 spans 14 amino acids. Germline loops: CDR1 MNHNS, CDR2 SASEGT. CDR3 loop: CASSDNGGWDGYTF. CDR3 coding DNA: TGTGCCAGCAGTGACAATGGAGGCTGGGATGGCTACACCTTC.

The V and J genes are TRBV7-3 and TRBJ2-6; tentative D call: TRBD1 (6 bases). The CDR3 totals 16 residues. V lost 5 bases and J 0 bases, leaving 11 bases between the germline ends. Germline V gene lookup returns CDR1 SGHTA and CDR2 FQGTGA. The CDR3 DNA is TGTGCCAGCAGCGGACAGAGCGTCTCTGGGGCCAACGTCCTGACTTTC. Its translation: CASSGQSVSGANVLTF.

This chain links TRBV7-2 with TRBJ1-3; TRBD1 might be the D (5 bases). V lost 1 base, J lost 4 bases, and 11 bases lay in between. Germline assignment: CDR1 SGHTA and CDR2 FQGNSA. This CDR3 has 15 amino acids. CDR3 sequence (DNA): TGTGCCAGCAGCTTAGGGGGGACCACCGGAAACACCATATATTTT. Amino acids: CASSLGGTTGNTIYF.

The V call is TRBV10-1, the J call TRBJ1-1; D gene uncertain. V was clipped by 3 bases and J by 5 bases, with 10 bases between them. Germline CDR1 and CDR2: WNHNN and SYGVQD (reference sequence). The CDR3 loop spans 13 amino acids. CDR3 region: CASSERGLTEAFF. Here the CDR3 DNA reads TGCGCCAGCAGTGAACGGGGTCTAACTGAAGCTTTCTTT.

This clonotype was picked up a small number of times. This chain connects TRBV9 to TRBJ2-5, with D tentatively TRBD1 (6 bases). Germline lookup yields CDR1 SGDLS and CDR2 YYNGEE. Deletions cut 3 bases from V and 0 bases from J, with 6 bases between. This CDR3 spans 13 amino acids. The CDR3 coding sequence is TGTGCCAGCAGCGGGACAGACCAAGAGACCCAGTACTTC. It yields the protein CASSGTDQETQYF.